Sequencing of this T cell receptor (beta chain) was carried out in a study of blood T cell repertoires in COVID-19. As for the study in general: Italy, Spain and the United States were the sources of the convalescent and acute COVID-19 samples. PBMCs, B-cell-depleted T cells, or T cells provided the cDNA or gDNA that made up the material.

In the source study's methods: Nucleated cell counts were estimated from reference gene primer amplification. Sequencing was performed with immunoSEQ multiplex PCR; in TCRdb, only in-frame clones are kept and a portion is missing. D and trimming were read from the DNA, whereas the V and J calls and clone size are those reported in that table. Of around 170,000 clones detected, roughly 88% appear once; the ten largest clones hold roughly 2.9%. Germline V CDR1 and CDR2: SGHNT, YENEEA. This CDR3 is built from 17 residues. Trimming took 0 bases from V and 4 from J; bases not matched to a gene: 5. Sequences were obtained from peripheral blood. The TCR comes from an older woman with acute or convalescent COVID-19. The chain carries TRBV11-3 and TRBJ2-2; TRBD2 aligns across 10 bases. CDR3 nucleotide sequence: TGTGCCAGCAGCTTAGATCCACTAGCGGGGATCACCGGGGAGCTGTTTTTT. This sequence encodes CASSLDPLAGITGELFF.